This T cell receptor beta chain was sequenced in a study of T cells after yellow fever vaccination. Findings and caveats of the study: Relatively few clonotypes were ones that appeared in both CD4 and CD8 compartments. Though it reached lower strength, the secondary response hit its peak faster, day 5 versus 15.

As TCR cDNA was made by 5'RACE template switching, a universal primer site and UMIs were added. Each CDR3 protein gets one entry after TCRdb re-called the 5' RACE reads with MiXCR. This sample yields about 500,000 distinct CDR3 sequences, of which about a sixth are seen a single time; 17% belongs to the top ten. Turning to this clonotype: Its matching antigen is unknown.

The sample here was PBMCs, taken roughly 5 days after the first yellow fever vaccination. This clonotype was sampled from a man aged 18 to 29 who received the YFV17D yellow fever vaccine.

The CDR3 coding sequence is TGTGCCAGCAGCGCGGGACAGGGTTCCGGTGAGCAGTTCTTC. It translates to CASSAGQGSGEQFF. The chain has TRBV9 and TRBJ2-1; TRBD1 matches 9 bases. The CDR3 runs 14 residues. CDR1 is SGDLS, CDR2 YYNGEE, per germline. Germline trimming cut 3 bases from V and 9 bases from J; bases unmatched to any gene: 7.